This TCR beta chain was sequenced during a study of blood T cell repertoires in COVID-19. As handled by the study authors: Amplification of reference gene primers was used by the study to estimate nucleated cell counts. Repertoires were generated with immunoSEQ multiplex PCR, while TCRdb's copy carries only in-frame clones and drops some. V and J calls and clone size come straight from that table; D and trimming were deduced from the DNA. Of 200,000 to 250,000 clones listed, over 80% were seen once; the top ten hold roughly 0.95%. Between the trimmed V and J ends, which lost 1 base and 0 bases, there was a span of 9 bases. The germline V gene has CDR1 SGHRS and CDR2 YFSETQ. This CDR3 has 15 amino acids. Up to 2 weeks before entering the study, exposed participants had met a COVID-19 case.

The chain is built from TRBV5-1 and TRBJ2-3; no clear D. This TCR derives from a man in his fifties or sixties who had been exposed to COVID-19. Sequenced sample: PBMCs or T cells enriched from blood (not recorded which). CDR3: CASSLKLISTDTQYF. In nucleotides, the CDR3 is TGCGCCAGCAGCTTGAAACTCATTAGCACAGATACGCAGTATTTT.